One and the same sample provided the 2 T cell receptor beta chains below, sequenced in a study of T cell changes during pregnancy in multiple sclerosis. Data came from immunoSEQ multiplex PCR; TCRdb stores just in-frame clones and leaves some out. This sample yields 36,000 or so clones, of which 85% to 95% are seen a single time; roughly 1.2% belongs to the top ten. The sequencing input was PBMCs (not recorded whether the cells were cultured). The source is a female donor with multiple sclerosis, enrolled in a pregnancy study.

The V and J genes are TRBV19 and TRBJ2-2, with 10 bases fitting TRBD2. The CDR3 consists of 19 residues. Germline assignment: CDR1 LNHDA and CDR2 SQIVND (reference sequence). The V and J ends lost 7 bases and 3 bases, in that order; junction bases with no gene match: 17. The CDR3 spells CASTSNPLAGAKDTGELFF. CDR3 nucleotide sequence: TGTGCCAGTACCTCCAACCCGCTAGCGGGAGCGAAGGACACCGGGGAGCTGTTTTTT.

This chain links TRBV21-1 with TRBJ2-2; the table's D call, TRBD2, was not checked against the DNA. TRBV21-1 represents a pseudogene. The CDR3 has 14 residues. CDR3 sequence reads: CASSKRGRTGELFF. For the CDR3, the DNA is TGTGCCAGCAGCAAACGAGGGCGCACCGGGGAGCTGTTTTTT.